This TCR beta chain is from a study of cytomegalovirus exposure and HLA in healthy donors. Study-level findings and limits: Later work found most CMV-associated TCR beta chains apparently HLA-restricted. Some TCR beta chains (around 180 of them) were listed as cytomegalovirus-associated. Sequencing likely generated an artifact that appeared as a cluster of highly shared sequence variants.

It was with 60 Vbeta and 13 Jbeta primers that the PCR ran. Assay used: immunoSEQ multiplex PCR; TCRdb lists only in-frame clones, some missing. The data contain 55,000 to 75,000 clones, roughly four fifths of them seen just once; the ten biggest clones take up 7% to 9.5%. Concerning this clone itself: Its antigen is undetermined.

CDR1 is MNHEY, CDR2 SMNVEV, per germline (reference sequence). This CDR3 has 16 residues. Trimming cost V 4 bases and J 4 bases; bases outside gene matches: 10. The sample was PBMCs. This chain connects TRBV27 to TRBJ2-1; 7 bases line up with TRBD2. The receptor's source is a woman under 40 in good health and CMV-seropositive. The CDR3 DNA is TGTGCCAGCAGTTCCCTGACTAGCAGCTGGTACAATGAGCAGTTCTTC. This gives the protein CASSSLTSSWYNEQFF.